Listed below are T cell receptor beta chains from one sample, sequenced in a study of cytomegalovirus exposure and HLA in healthy donors. Some clones are missing from TCRdb's copy, which holds only in-frame ones; the method was immunoSEQ multiplex PCR. The repertoire holds over 80,000 clones, 70% to 75% seen once, with less than 4% in the top ten. The sample was PBMCs. Every receptor here comes from a man aged 40-50 years in good health and CMV-seronegative. CDR3s include the opening cysteine and the closing phenylalanine or tryptophan. The D gene is left open where the match is weak. The listing skips clone size in some rows; elsewhere it reads once, few, many or a size class.

CDR3 DNA	CDR3 protein	V gene	D gene	clone size	J gene
TGTGCCAGCAGCTTAGCGGACAGCGCCTCCTACGAGCAGTACTTC	CASSLADSASYEQYF	TRBV11-1	NA	once	TRBJ2-7
TGTGCCAGCAGCGCCGGACTAGCGGGGCGCACCGGGGAGCTGTTTTTT	CASSAGLAGRTGELFF	TRBV5-6	TRBD2	NA	TRBJ2-2
TGTGCCTGGGAAGTGAGCTCCTATAATTCACCCCTCCACTTT	CAWEVSSYNSPLHF	TRBV30	NA	NA	TRBJ1-6
TGTGCCAGTCGTCGGGGGGTTTACAATGAGCAGTTCTTC	CASRRGVYNEQFF	TRBV19	TRBD2	NA	TRBJ2-1
TGTGCCAGCAGCCAAGACAGGGTCTCCGGATTTGGGGCCAACGTCCTGACTTTC	CASSQDRVSGFGANVLTF	TRBV4-2	NA	few	TRBJ2-6
TGTGCCAGCTCATATCAACTCGGTAGACTCGGTACTGAAGCTTTCTTT	CASSYQLGRLGTEAFF	TRBV18	NA	many	TRBJ1-1
TGTGCCAGCACCTTCTTTAGCGGGGGGAGCACAGATACGCAGTATTTT	CASTFFSGGSTDTQYF	TRBV2	TRBD2	NA	TRBJ2-3
TGTGCCAGCAGCCCCCGGGGACTAGCGGGTCCAAACGTAGGCACAGATACGCAGTATTTT	CASSPRGLAGPNVGTDTQYF	TRBV9	TRBD2	NA	TRBJ2-3
TGCGCCAGCAGCCAACCGGGGGGGGACGAAAAACTGTTTTTT	CASSQPGGDEKLFF	TRBV4-3	NA	few	TRBJ1-4
TGTGCCAGCAGCATGACAGGGGGCTCTGGAAACACCATATATTTT	CASSMTGGSGNTIYF	TRBV5-8	TRBD1	NA	TRBJ1-3
TGTGCCAGCAGCTTAGCGACCGGGACACTTGAGCAGTACTTC	CASSLATGTLEQYF	TRBV7-6	NA	NA	TRBJ2-7
TGTGCCAGTAGTATTTCCGGTGGTACAGATACGCAGTATTTT	CASSISGGTDTQYF	TRBV19	NA	NA	TRBJ2-3
TGTGCCAGCAGAAGACAGGGTTGGTATGGGGACACCGGGGAGCTGTTTTTT	CASRRQGWYGDTGELFF	TRBV27	TRBD1	NA	TRBJ2-2
TGTGCCAGCAGTTACTCGACCCGGAGAAACTATGGCTACACCTTC	CASSYSTRRNYGYTF	TRBV6-5	NA	NA	TRBJ1-2
TGCGCCAGCAGCGCCTTAACAGGGGGCGCGAGCTACGAGCAGTACTTC	CASSALTGGASYEQYF	TRBV5-1	TRBD1	once	TRBJ2-7
TGCGCCAGCAGCCAGGTCCCTGACAGGGCGAATTATGGCTACACCTTC	CASSQVPDRANYGYTF	TRBV4-1	TRBD1	NA	TRBJ1-2
TGCGCCAGCAGCTTGGTTAGCGGGGGGCCCTACGAGCAGTACTTC	CASSLVSGGPYEQYF	TRBV5-1	TRBD2	NA	TRBJ2-7
TGTGCCATCAGTGAGTCGTTGGGTTCAGGGACCTACGAGCAGTACTTC	CAISESLGSGTYEQYF	TRBV10-3	NA	NA	TRBJ2-7
TGCAGCGTTGTGCCAAACTCTGACAGAGAGAACTATGGCTACACCTTC	CSVVPNSDRENYGYTF	TRBV29-1	NA	NA	TRBJ1-2
TGTGCCAGCAGCTCTAGGTTGGGGGCGGATGAAAAACTGTTTTTT	CASSSRLGADEKLFF	TRBV7-3	NA	NA	TRBJ1-4
TGTGCCAGCAGCTTAATCGTAGCTAGCGGGGTATACGAGCAGTACTTC	CASSLIVASGVYEQYF	TRBV7-2	TRBD2	NA	TRBJ2-7
TGTGCCAGCAGTAGCCCGGGACAGGTTAATCAGCCCCAGCATTTT	CASSSPGQVNQPQHF	TRBV28	TRBD1	NA	TRBJ1-5
TGTGCCAGCAGCTTAATCTTTAGCACAGATACGCAGTATTTT	CASSLIFSTDTQYF	TRBV7-2	NA	few	TRBJ2-3
TGTGCCATCAGTGCGTTAGCGGGGGTCAACAATGAGCAGTTCTTC	CAISALAGVNNEQFF	TRBV10-3	TRBD2	NA	TRBJ2-1
TGTGCCAGCAGTTTAATCAAGGGAGGGAAGAACACTGAAGCTTTCTTT	CASSLIKGGKNTEAFF	TRBV28	NA	NA	TRBJ1-1
TGTGCCATCAGTGAGTCGGTGGGACTAGGAGGCGAGACCCAGTACTTC	CAISESVGLGGETQYF	TRBV10-3	TRBD2	few	TRBJ2-5
TGTGCCTGGACAGGGGGCTCCAACACTGAAGCTTTCTTT	CAWTGGSNTEAFF	TRBV30	TRBD1	NA	TRBJ1-1
TGTGCCAGCAGTCCGACACTGTCAACTAATGAAAAACTGTTTTTT	CASSPTLSTNEKLFF	TRBV25-1	NA	once	TRBJ1-4
TGCGCCAGCAGCTCCGATTATAGCGGGGCTAGCACAGATACGCAGTATTTT	CASSSDYSGASTDTQYF	TRBV5-1	TRBD2	few	TRBJ2-3
TGTGCCAGCAGTGAATGGAACGGGAGCTCCTACGAGCAGTACTTC	CASSEWNGSSYEQYF	TRBV2	NA	NA	TRBJ2-7
TGCGCCAGCAGCCTAGCGGGGCGAGAGACCCAGTACTTC	CASSLAGRETQYF	TRBV4-1	TRBD2	NA	TRBJ2-5
TGTGCCAGCAGCGCGACAGGGTTTACAGATACGCAGTATTTT	CASSATGFTDTQYF	TRBV9	TRBD1	NA	TRBJ2-3